One and the same sample provided the 30 T cell receptor beta chains below, sequenced in a study of blood T cell repertoires in COVID-19 (dated by TCRdb to the early 2020s). The method was the immunoSEQ multiplex PCR assay. TCRdb obtained this table from immuneACCESS and retained in-frame rearrangements with V and J assigned. These tables miss some clones; where compared with another copy, unresolved V genes account for less than half of the shortfall, and the remainder is unexplained. The sample yields 250,000 to 300,000 clones; 75% to 90% were counted once. Jointly, the top ten make up approximately 2% of the sample. The sample comprised peripheral blood. The source is a man aged 25-45 years with active or convalescent COVID-19.

The J gene is TRBJ1-4, the V gene TRBV19; possibly TRBD1 for D (6 bases). CDR1 is LNHDA and CDR2 is SQIVND in the germline V gene (reference sequence). The CDR3 loop spans 15 amino acids. V was shortened by 5 bases and J by 4 bases, with 14 bases between the two germline ends. The CDR3 protein is CASSFGQTDNEKLFF. CDR3 DNA sequence: TGTGCCAGTAGTTTTGGACAGACGGATAATGAAAAACTGTTTTTT.

This clone turned up a few times. The CDR3 nucleotides are TGTGCCAGCACCGAGGAGGGACAGGGGGCCTATGGCTACACCTTC. Protein product: CASTEEGQGAYGYTF. This chain connects TRBV2 to TRBJ1-2, with 12 bases aligning to TRBD1. Germline loops: CDR1 SNHLY, CDR2 FYNNEI. V shed 7 bases, J shed 4 bases, and the junction held 7 bases outside the gene matches. The CDR3 totals 15 residues. The full variable domain, rest sourced from reference TRBV2 and TRBJ1-2, is EPEVTQTPSHQVTQMGQEVILRCVPISNHLYFYWYRQILGQKVEFLVSFYNNEISEKSEIFDDQFSVERPDGSNFTLKIRSTKLEDSAMYFCASTEEGQGAYGYTFGSGTRLTVV.

The chain employs TRBV27 and TRBJ1-1, with 7 positions matching TRBD1. The germline V gene has CDR1 MNHEY and CDR2 SMNVEV (reference sequence). CDR3 length: 11 amino acids. The ends lost 10 bases at V and 6 bases at J; junction bases unmatched: 5. The CDR3 DNA reads TGTGCCACCAGAGACAGGGCTGAAGCTTTCTTT. It is translated as CATRDRAEAFF.

CDR3 bases: TGTGCCAGCAGCCAATTAGGACAGGGGGCAATGAATGAGCAGTTCTTC. Amino acid sequence: CASSQLGQGAMNEQFF. This chain joins TRBV4-2 and TRBJ2-1, with 11 positions matching TRBD1. This CDR3 is built from 16 residues. Germline V gives CDR1 LGHNA, CDR2 YNFKEQ. Trimming cost V 2 bases and J 7 bases; bases outside gene matches: 7.

The rearrangement links TRBV5-1 to TRBJ1-4; TRBD1 is a possible D gene (6 bases). Germline V lookup: CDR1 SGHRS, CDR2 YFSETQ. This CDR3 spans 13 amino acids. V dropped 3 bases and J dropped 8 bases, with 11 bases sitting between them. CDR3: CASSSGDKEKLFF. The CDR3, as DNA: TGCGCCAGCAGCTCAGGGGATAAAGAAAAACTGTTTTTT.

The chain is built from TRBV18 and TRBJ2-5, with D maybe TRBD1 (5 bases). CDR1 KGHSH and CDR2 LQKENI come from the germline V gene. Trimming cost V 2 bases and J 2 bases, with 9 bases left between them. CDR3 size: 14 residues. The CDR3 DNA is TGTGCCAGCTCACCAAGACAGCAGCAAGAGACCCAGTACTTC. Encoded protein: CASSPRQQQETQYF.

The genes are TRBV19 and TRBJ1-1; D gene unclear. Germline V gene data show CDR1 as LNHDA and CDR2 as SQIVND (reference sequence). V was shortened by 3 bases and J by 1 base, with 9 bases between the two germline ends. This CDR3 is built from 14 residues. The CDR3, as DNA: TGTGCCAGTAGTATTTTGGGGAGGAACACTGAAGCTTTCTTT. Its protein is CASSILGRNTEAFF.

The rearrangement joins TRBV10-2 to TRBJ1-6; 9 bases map to TRBD1. The trim removed 9 bases at V and 7 bases at J, leaving 1 base unmatched. The CDR3 extends over 12 amino acids. Germline V gene sequence: CDR1 WSHSY, CDR2 SAAADI. The CDR3 sequence is CASGTGNSPLHF. CDR3 sequence (DNA): TGCGCCAGTGGGACAGGGAATTCACCCCTCCACTTT.

J is TRBJ1-1 and V is TRBV6-5; D gene ambiguous. Germline loops: CDR1 MNHEY, CDR2 SVGAGI. The CDR3 is made up of 14 amino acids. V was trimmed by 11 bases and J by 0 bases, leaving 16 bases between them. CDR3: CAGGSHDLNTEAFF. CDR3 nucleotides: TGTGCCGGTGGTAGCCACGACCTGAACACTGAAGCTTTCTTT.

The rearrangement joins TRBV4-3 to TRBJ2-7; 13 nucleotides agree with TRBD2. Germline-derived CDR1 and CDR2 are LGHNA and YSLEER. The junction had 4 bases not matched to a gene; V was cut back by 6 bases and J by 2 bases. CDR3 size: 15 residues. The CDR3 reads CASRPGLAGTYEQYF. The CDR3 DNA reads TGCGCCAGCAGACCGGGACTAGCGGGGACCTACGAGCAGTACTTC.

V usage is TRBV11-3 and J usage is TRBJ2-7, with TRBD1 matching over 8 bases. The CDR3 spans 13 residues. V lost 5 bases to trimming and J lost 3 bases; unmatched junction nucleotides: 3. The germline CDR1 and CDR2 sequences are SGHNT and YENEEA. The chain's CDR3 is CASSRGQDYEQYF. The CDR3, as DNA: TGTGCCAGCAGCCGGGGACAGGACTACGAGCAGTACTTC.

V usage is TRBV9 and J usage is TRBJ2-3, with D possibly TRBD1 on 6 matching bases. V lost 4 bases and J 0 bases, leaving 15 bases between the germline ends. The CDR3 covers 16 residues. Looked up from germline, CDR1 is SGDLS and CDR2 is YYNGEE. The DNA of the CDR3 is TGTGCCAGCAGCCCAGGGAACAGGGCAAGCACAGATACGCAGTATTTT. Its protein product is CASSPGNRASTDTQYF. Drawing the rest from reference TRBV9 and TRBJ2-3, the complete variable domain is DSGVTQTPKHLITATGQRVTLRCSPRSGDLSVYWYQQSLDQGLQFLIQYYNGEERAKGNILERFSAQQFPDLHSELNLSSLELGDSALYFCASSPGNRASTDTQYFGPGTRLTVL.

This clone was seen once. The V and J genes are TRBV5-8 and TRBJ1-3, with unresolved D. Germline-derived CDR1 and CDR2 are SGHTS and YDEGEE. V was trimmed by 0 bases and J by 3 bases, leaving 10 bases between them. The CDR3 is 15 residues long. The CDR3 DNA is TGTGCCAGCAGCTTGGCGGGGAATCATGGAAACACCATATATTTT. Its protein product is CASSLAGNHGNTIYF.

This chain links TRBV21-1 with TRBJ1-2; the DNA was not used to check the table's D call, TRBD1. TRBV21-1 is termed a pseudogene. This CDR3 is built from 16 residues. The CDR3 bases are TGTGCCAGCAGCAACACCCTGCTTTTGGCCTCCTATGGCTACACCTTC. It encodes CASSNTLLLASYGYTF.

J is TRBJ1-1 and V is TRBV5-1, with a weak D call TRBD1 (6 bases). This CDR3 has 15 amino acids. V dropped 4 bases and J dropped 1 base, with 14 bases sitting between them. Germline-derived CDR1 and CDR2 are SGHRS and YFSETQ. The CDR3 protein is CASSTWDTENTEAFF. CDR3 DNA sequence: TGCGCCAGCAGCACCTGGGACACCGAGAACACTGAAGCTTTCTTT.

V and J are TRBV5-6 and TRBJ1-1; D not resolved. Germline V lookup: CDR1 SGHDT, CDR2 YYEEEE. V was clipped by 5 bases and J by 5 bases, with 16 bases between them. This CDR3 has 14 residues. The CDR3 region is CASSSDFGGTEAFF. The CDR3 coding sequence is TGTGCCAGCAGTTCCGACTTCGGCGGGACTGAAGCTTTCTTT.

The CDR3 loop is CASSLVGTSGQETQYF. The DNA for the CDR3 is TGTGCCAGCAGCTTAGTAGGGACTAGCGGACAAGAGACCCAGTACTTC. This chain links TRBV11-3 with TRBJ2-5; 11 bases are shared with TRBD2. Germline CDR1 and CDR2: SGHNT and YENEEA. The CDR3 contains 16 residues. V lost 1 base, J lost 2 bases, and 3 bases stayed unmatched.

The rearrangement uses TRBV9 and TRBJ2-5; D may be TRBD2 (5 bases). Germline lookup yields CDR1 SGDLS and CDR2 YYNGEE. Trimming left V 3 bases short and J 2 bases short, with 14 bases between. The CDR3 has 15 amino acids. The CDR3 DNA is TGTGCCAGCAGCGAGGGTCCGGGGTCGCAAGAGACCCAGTACTTC. Translation gives CASSEGPGSQETQYF.

This sequence joins TRBV11-3 and TRBJ2-1; TRBD2 matches 7 bases. The CDR3 is 16 amino acids. Germline V gene data show CDR1 as SGHNT and CDR2 as YENEEA. After removal of 0 bases from V and 7 bases from J, the junction contained 9 bases not matched to a gene. Here the CDR3 reads CASSLDPAGSGNEQFF. The CDR3 bases are TGTGCCAGCAGCTTAGACCCAGCGGGGTCCGGGAATGAGCAGTTCTTC. The whole variable domain, remainder taken from reference TRBV11-3 and TRBJ2-1, is EAGVVQSPRYKIIEKKQPVAFWCNPISGHNTLYWYLQNLGQGPELLIRYENEEAVDDSQLPKDRFSAERLKGVDSTLKIQPAELGDSAVYLCASSLDPAGSGNEQFFGPGTRLTVL.

This clone was seen at least ten times. The chain uses TRBV19 and TRBJ2-7; 7 bases agree with TRBD2. This CDR3 region has 14 residues. CDR1 and CDR2 from the germline V gene are LNHDA and SQIVND (reference sequence). J gave up 3 bases and V 4 bases, and 6 bases lay outside the gene matches. CDR3 loop: CASSTGGGGYEQYF. The CDR3 coding sequence is TGTGCCAGTAGTACGGGCGGGGGAGGCTACGAGCAGTACTTC.

This sequence joins TRBV14 and TRBJ1-2; D uncertain. Germline CDR1 and CDR2: SGHDN and FVKESK. The V end lost 4 bases, the J end lost 1 base, and 10 bases lay between the germline ends. The CDR3 is made up of 14 amino acids. The CDR3 sequence: CASSRGAVNYGYTF. For the CDR3, the DNA is TGTGCCAGCAGCCGCGGAGCAGTTAACTATGGCTACACCTTC.

The J gene is TRBJ1-1, the V gene TRBV27; the D gene is possibly TRBD1 (5 bases). With 5 bases removed from V and 0 bases from J, the gap between germline ends came to 16 bases. CDR1 and CDR2 from the germline V gene are MNHEY and SMNVEV (reference sequence). The CDR3 contains 16 residues. The CDR3 coding sequence is TGTGCCAGCAGTGTCGGCGGCAGGGCCCTGAACACTGAAGCTTTCTTT. It codes for CASSVGGRALNTEAFF.

This clone showed up just once. The chain carries TRBV6-5 and TRBJ1-6; D call uncertain. Deletions cut 2 bases from V and 5 bases from J, with 7 bases between. The CDR3 has 14 amino acids. CDR1 MNHEY and CDR2 SVGAGI come from the germline V gene. For the CDR3, the DNA is TGTGCCAGCAGTTACGGGCAGAATAATTCACCCCTCCACTTT. Amino acid sequence: CASSYGQNNSPLHF.

The genes are TRBV5-1 and TRBJ1-1, with D tentatively TRBD1 (5 bases). Germline assignment: CDR1 SGHRS and CDR2 YFSETQ. The germline V and J ends were trimmed by 0 bases and 5 bases, with 11 bases remaining between them. This CDR3 contains 14 residues. The CDR3 reads CASSLGSGGTEAFF. The CDR3 nucleotides are TGCGCCAGCAGCTTGGGCAGCGGGGGGACTGAAGCTTTCTTT.

This chain links TRBV18 with TRBJ2-3; D is possibly TRBD1 (5 bases). Germline V gene lookup returns CDR1 KGHSH and CDR2 LQKENI. V lost 2 bases and J lost 0, with 12 bases in between. CDR3 length: 16 residues. Written as DNA, the CDR3 is TGTGCCAGCTCACCAACCAGACAGCTTAGCACAGATACGCAGTATTTT. The encoded protein is CASSPTRQLSTDTQYF.

This clone was seen once. V and J are TRBV19 and TRBJ1-3; D ambiguous. CDR1 is LNHDA and CDR2 is SQIVND in the germline V gene (reference sequence). The CDR3 is 16 amino acids. Trimming stripped 4 bases from V and 0 bases from J, with 13 bases between. The CDR3 nucleotides are TGTGCCAGTAGTAATGATGGTCCGGGCTCTGGAAACACCATATATTTT. It specifies CASSNDGPGSGNTIYF.

The gene calls are TRBV7-9 and TRBJ1-1, with D unresolved. Deletions cut 0 bases from V and 1 base from J, with 9 bases between. The CDR3 is made up of 15 amino acids. Germline V gene sequence: CDR1 SEHNR, CDR2 FQNEAQ (reference sequence). The DNA for the CDR3 is TGTGCCAGCAGCTTAGCTGCAGGAGGGAACACTGAAGCTTTCTTT. It translates to CASSLAAGGNTEAFF.

The rearrangement links TRBV6-5 to TRBJ1-1, with D perhaps TRBD1 (6 bases). There are 14 residues in the CDR3. Germline lookup yields CDR1 MNHEY and CDR2 SVGAGI. With 5 bases removed from V and 0 bases from J, the gap between germline ends came to 10 bases. The CDR3 sequence is CASSIQGLNTEAFF. The CDR3, as DNA: TGTGCCAGCAGTATTCAGGGGTTGAACACTGAAGCTTTCTTT.

The chain has TRBV2 and TRBJ2-2; tentative D call: TRBD1 (5 bases). This CDR3 is built from 15 residues. Germline-derived CDR1 and CDR2 are SNHLY and FYNNEI. Between the trimmed V and J ends, which lost 7 bases and 4 bases, there was a span of 16 bases. The DNA of the CDR3 is TGTGCCAGCACAAAGAGTAGGGGTGGCACCGGGGAGCTGTTTTTT. It yields the protein CASTKSRGGTGELFF.

This chain joins TRBV6-1 and TRBJ2-5; TRBD2 matches at 8 bases. V lost 1 base and J lost 5; bases outside the gene matches: 12. Germline CDR1 and CDR2: MNHNS and SASEGT. The CDR3 is 17 amino acids. This chain's CDR3 is CASSEGLGGGFGETQYF. The CDR3 DNA reads TGTGCCAGCAGTGAAGGGCTGGGCGGGGGGTTCGGCGAGACCCAGTACTTC.